The entry that follows covers one TCR beta chain sequence. Antigen: not known. Genomic DNA for unsorted samples was obtained from about 90 million PBMCs. Over several immunoSEQ plates, each subset's genomic DNA was distributed in even portions. PCR replicates from unsorted PBMC used around 300 ng DNA, and this amount was some 30,000 T cell genomes. Assay used: immunoSEQ multiplex PCR; TCRdb lists only in-frame clones, some missing. Of more than 450,000 clones in the sample, 79% are singletons; the top ten hold over 10%. CDR1 and CDR2 from the germline V gene are MDHEN and SYDVKM. CDR3 length: 16 residues. The junction had 2 bases not matched to a gene; V was cut back by 1 base and J by 2 bases. The sample originates from a study of shared clonotypes between healthy human individuals. General study findings and limits: Clonotype sharing levels among donors were expected to vary with sequencing depth.

Sequencing used PBMCs. The chain employs TRBV28 and TRBJ2-7, with 13 bases that match TRBD2. This receptor was taken from a woman aged 40 to 55 in good health. Some clones in this sample may be carry-over from other donors' samples. The CDR3 region has the DNA TGTGCCAGCAGTTTATTCGGACTAGCGGGAGCCTACGAGCAGTACTTC. It is translated as CASSLFGLAGAYEQYF. The variable domain in full, completed from reference TRBV28 and TRBJ2-7, reads DVKVTQSSRYLVKRTGEKVFLECVQDMDHENMFWYRQDPGLGLRLIYFSYDVKMKEKGDIPEGYSVSREKKERFSLILESASTNQTSMYLCASSLFGLAGAYEQYFGPGTRLTVT.